A selection of T cell receptor beta chains follows, all from one sample in a study of Graves' ophthalmopathy and Graves' hyperthyroidism. TCRdb re-analysed the multiplex PCR reads in MiXCR, keeping a single row per CDR3 protein. The data contain over 500,000 distinct CDR3 sequences, 22% of them singletons. Sequencing was carried out using peripheral blood. These receptors were collected from a woman younger than 30 with stable Graves' hyperthyroidism. Some clones in this sample may be carry-over from other donors' samples. CDR3s include the opening cysteine and the closing phenylalanine or tryptophan. Fields, in order: J gene, D gene, clone size, V gene, CDR3 DNA, CDR3 protein. D genes are given only for firm matches. Clone size is shown for a subset of rows, as once, few, many or a class of expanded clone.

j_gene: TRBJ1-6; d_gene: TRBD1; abundance: .; v_gene: TRBV6-2/TRBV6-3; CDR3nt: TGTGCCAGCCAAGGACAGGCGGTTAATAATTCACCCCTCCACTTT; CDR3aa: CASQGQAVNNSPLHF
j_gene: TRBJ1-2; d_gene: .; abundance: many; v_gene: TRBV20-1; CDR3nt: TGCAGTGCCGGGGACGGCCTAAAGTTTTATGGCTACACCTTC; CDR3aa: CSAGDGLKFYGYTF
j_gene: TRBJ2-2; d_gene: .; abundance: many; v_gene: TRBV19; CDR3nt: TGTGCCAGTAGTATCTCCGACACCGGGGAGCTGTTTTTT; CDR3aa: CASSISDTGELFF
j_gene: TRBJ1-2; d_gene: .; abundance: many; v_gene: TRBV2; CDR3nt: TGTGCCAGCAGGGGACGGCCGAACTGGGGCTACACCTTC; CDR3aa: CASRGRPNWGYTF
j_gene: TRBJ1-2; d_gene: .; abundance: .; v_gene: TRBV19; CDR3nt: TGTGCCAGTAGTATAACAGGCTCTAACTATGGCTACACCTTC; CDR3aa: CASSITGSNYGYTF
j_gene: TRBJ1-3; d_gene: .; abundance: many; v_gene: TRBV30; CDR3nt: TGTGCCTGGACGGTTTCGTCGGGAAACACCATATATTTT; CDR3aa: CAWTVSSGNTIYF
j_gene: TRBJ2-7; d_gene: .; abundance: many; v_gene: TRBV6-5; CDR3nt: TGTGCCAGCAGTTATAACTTAAGGGGCTATCATCTACCCGAGCAGTACTTC; CDR3aa: CASSYNLRGYHLPEQYF
j_gene: TRBJ2-7; d_gene: .; abundance: .; v_gene: TRBV28; CDR3nt: TGTGCCAGCAGTTTAGAGGGCGGGAACCGCTACGAGCAGTACTTC; CDR3aa: CASSLEGGNRYEQYF
j_gene: TRBJ2-7; d_gene: .; abundance: .; v_gene: TRBV5-1; CDR3nt: TGCGCCAGCAGCTGGGACAAAGTCTACGAGCAGTGCTTC; CDR3aa: CASSWDKVYEQCF
j_gene: TRBJ1-5; d_gene: .; abundance: .; v_gene: TRBV6-4; CDR3nt: TGTGCCAGCAGGCTACAGGGTAGCAATCAGCCCCAGCATTTT; CDR3aa: CASRLQGSNQPQHF
j_gene: TRBJ2-7; d_gene: .; abundance: .; v_gene: TRBV6-1; CDR3nt: TGTGCCAGCACCCCCGGTTCTGGGAATCCTGGGGCCTACGAGCAGTACTTC; CDR3aa: CASTPGSGNPGAYEQYF
j_gene: TRBJ1-6; d_gene: .; abundance: .; v_gene: TRBV3-1; CDR3nt: TGTGCCAGCAGCCAGACAAGGGGGAATTCACCCCTCCACTTT; CDR3aa: CASSQTRGNSPLHF
j_gene: TRBJ2-2; d_gene: .; abundance: .; v_gene: TRBV30; CDR3nt: TGTGCCTGGAGGGCCCGTCCGGGGCGGACCGGGGAGCTGTTTTTT; CDR3aa: CAWRARPGRTGELFF
j_gene: TRBJ1-6; d_gene: .; abundance: many; v_gene: TRBV11-2; CDR3nt: TGTGCCAGCAGCTTAGAGGACATAGATAATTCACCCCTCCACTTT; CDR3aa: CASSLEDIDNSPLHF
j_gene: TRBJ2-2; d_gene: TRBD1; abundance: many; v_gene: TRBV28; CDR3nt: TGTGCCAGCAGTCCACCCGGGACAGGGAACACCGGGGAGCTGTTTTTT; CDR3aa: CASSPPGTGNTGELFF
j_gene: TRBJ2-5; d_gene: TRBD1; abundance: .; v_gene: TRBV4-2; CDR3nt: TGTGCCAGCAGCCAAGCGACAGGGAGTTCCCAAGAGACCCAGTACTTC; CDR3aa: CASSQATGSSQETQYF
j_gene: TRBJ2-5; d_gene: .; abundance: once; v_gene: TRBV5-1; CDR3nt: TGCGCCAGCAGCTTGGTGCCTGATCTAAAGGCAGAGACCCAGTACTTC; CDR3aa: CASSLVPDLKAETQYF
j_gene: TRBJ1-6; d_gene: TRBD1; abundance: many; v_gene: TRBV27; CDR3nt: TGTGCCAGCAGGCCCGGGACAGGGCTGCCTAATTCACCCCTCCACTTT; CDR3aa: CASRPGTGLPNSPLHF
j_gene: TRBJ2-2; d_gene: .; abundance: .; v_gene: TRBV19; CDR3nt: TGTGCCAGTAGTCCCCCGAGGGGTCCGAAGGCCGGGGAGCTGTTTTTT; CDR3aa: CASSPPRGPKAGELFF
j_gene: TRBJ1-5; d_gene: TRBD1; abundance: .; v_gene: TRBV12-3/TRBV12-4; CDR3nt: TGTGCCAGCAGTTACGAGATAGGGGGCGCGGCGCAGCCCCAGCATTTT; CDR3aa: CASSYEIGGAAQPQHF
j_gene: TRBJ1-1; d_gene: TRBD1; abundance: few; v_gene: TRBV6-5; CDR3nt: TGTGCCAGCAGTTATCAAAACAGGGGGCGAGGGACTGAAGCTTTCTTT; CDR3aa: CASSYQNRGRGTEAFF
j_gene: TRBJ2-7; d_gene: .; abundance: .; v_gene: TRBV5-8; CDR3nt: TGTGCCAGCAGCTTGGCCGAGCAGTACTTC; CDR3aa: CASSLAEQYF
j_gene: TRBJ1-1; d_gene: .; abundance: many; v_gene: TRBV6-2/TRBV6-3; CDR3nt: TGTGCCAGCAGTTACTCGAGCAGGGCTTATACTATGAACACTGAAGCTTTCTTT; CDR3aa: CASSYSSRAYTMNTEAFF
j_gene: TRBJ2-7; d_gene: .; abundance: .; v_gene: TRBV18; CDR3nt: TGTGCCAGCTCACCCCGGGATGGGCGTGGGCAGTACTTC; CDR3aa: CASSPRDGRGQYF
j_gene: TRBJ2-2; d_gene: .; abundance: many; v_gene: TRBV6-1; CDR3nt: TGTGCCAGCCGCGGGGTGAACACCGGGGAGCTGTTTTTT; CDR3aa: CASRGVNTGELFF
j_gene: TRBJ2-2; d_gene: TRBD2; abundance: .; v_gene: TRBV9; CDR3nt: TGTGCCAGCAGCGCGCGGCCGGGACTACGGGCCGGGGAGCTGTTTTTT; CDR3aa: CASSARPGLRAGELFF
j_gene: TRBJ1-1; d_gene: .; abundance: .; v_gene: TRBV4-1; CDR3nt: TGCGCCAGCAGCCATCTTTGGACAGTGAACACTGAAGCTTTCTTT; CDR3aa: CASSHLWTVNTEAFF
j_gene: TRBJ2-5; d_gene: TRBD1; abundance: .; v_gene: TRBV18; CDR3nt: TGTGCCAGCTCAAACCTACCGACAGGGTCGGATAAAGAGACCCAGTACTTC; CDR3aa: CASSNLPTGSDKETQYF
j_gene: TRBJ2-7; d_gene: TRBD2; abundance: many; v_gene: TRBV5-1; CDR3nt: TGCGCCAGCAGCGGGGGGACTAGCTCCTACGAGCAGTACTTC; CDR3aa: CASSGGTSSYEQYF
j_gene: TRBJ2-2; d_gene: .; abundance: .; v_gene: TRBV4-2; CDR3nt: TGTGCCAGCAGCCAAGAAATAGGCGGGGAGCTGTTTTTT; CDR3aa: CASSQEIGGELFF
j_gene: TRBJ1-5; d_gene: .; abundance: .; v_gene: TRBV12-3/TRBV12-4; CDR3nt: TGTGCCAGCAGTTTAGGTGGGGGGGGCGGCAATCAGCCCCAGCATTTT; CDR3aa: CASSLGGGGGNQPQHF